Each of the 29 T cell receptor beta chains below was sequenced from the same sample in a study of early T cells in non-severe SARS-CoV-2 infection. TCRdb used MiXCR to reprocess the 5' RACE reads, holding one entry per CDR3 protein. The sample has about 50,000 distinct CDR3 sequences, 11% seen once. The sequencing sample was made of whole blood. These receptors all come from an adult who was a healthcare worker with PCR-confirmed SARS-CoV-2 infection or an uninfected control (not recorded which).

Many counts were recorded for this clonotype. V gene TRBV18 combines with J gene TRBJ2-3, with TRBD1 as a possible D gene (6 bases). There are 15 residues in the CDR3. V dropped 1 base and J dropped 0 bases, with 8 bases sitting between them. Germline CDR1 is KGHSH and CDR2 is LQKENI. The CDR3 coding sequence is TGTGCCAGCTCACCACTTCAGGGGAGCACAGATACGCAGTATTTT. It specifies CASSPLQGSTDTQYF.

This clonotype was seen a handful of times. The chain uses TRBV12-3 or TRBV12-4 and TRBJ2-1; D gene ambiguous. Deletions cut 7 bases from V and 7 bases from J, with 14 bases between. The CDR3 has 13 amino acids. Here the CDR3 reads CASIPPALNEQFF. For the CDR3, the DNA is TGTGCCAGCATCCCCCCGGCCTTGAATGAGCAGTTCTTC.

This clonotype was counted only a few times. The chain joins TRBV27 to TRBJ2-7; TRBD1 agrees at 8 bases. This CDR3 region has 17 residues. Germline-derived CDR1 and CDR2 are MNHEY and SMNVEV (reference sequence). J gave up 3 bases and V 3 bases, and 13 bases lay outside the gene matches. The CDR3, as DNA: TGTGCCAGCAGTTTCTTCACCCCGGGACAGGTTGGCTACGAGCAGTACTTC. Translating gives CASSFFTPGQVGYEQYF.

There are a few counts of this clonotype. CDR3 loop: CASSSAQGQNSPLHF. DNA of the CDR3: TGTGCCAGCAGCTCAGCCCAGGGGCAGAATTCACCCCTCCACTTT. The V and J genes are TRBV7-2 and TRBJ1-6; D possibly corresponds to TRBD1 (6 bases). The V end was cut by 4 bases, the J end by 7 bases, with 14 bases between. There are 15 residues in the CDR3. The germline V gene has CDR1 SGHTA and CDR2 FQGNSA. Together with reference TRBV7-2 and TRBJ1-6, the CDR3 gives the full variable domain: GAGVSQSPSNKVTEKGKDVELRCDPISGHTALYWYRQSLGQGLEFLIYFQGNSAPDKSGLPSDRFSAERTGGSVSTLTIQRTQQEDSAVYLCASSSAQGQNSPLHFGNGTRLTVT.

This clonotype has just a few counts. This chain uses TRBV7-2 with TRBJ2-1; 9 bases agree with TRBD2. The length of the CDR3 is 16 residues. The ends lost 5 bases at V and 7 bases at J; junction bases unmatched: 12. From germline, CDR1 is SGHTA and CDR2 FQGNSA. CDR3 in DNA: TGTGCCAGCAGCCCGCTTGGCGGGGGGGCGGGGAATGAGCAGTTCTTC. As protein: CASSPLGGGAGNEQFF.

Judged by abundance, this clonotype is large. A much larger clone differs from this one at a single base, so this may be a read error. The chain links TRBV7-8 to TRBJ1-3, with D unclear. The V end lost 5 bases, the J end lost 6 bases, and 14 bases lay between the germline ends. Germline assignment: CDR1 SGHVS and CDR2 FQNEAQ. The CDR3 contains 14 residues. In nucleotides, the CDR3 is TGTGCCAGCAGCGCGCGGACGGCTGAAAACACCATATATTTT. Amino acid sequence: CASSARTAENTIYF.

The chain uses TRBV4-3 and TRBJ2-7; 7 positions agree with TRBD2. The ends lost 0 bases at V and 0 bases at J; junction bases unmatched: 2. Germline assignment: CDR1 LGHNA and CDR2 YSLEER. The CDR3 consists of 15 residues. CDR3 region: CASSQDRDYSYEQYF. DNA of the CDR3: TGCGCCAGCAGCCAAGATCGGGACTACTCCTACGAGCAGTACTTC.

This clonotype came up once. The chain joins TRBV3-1 to TRBJ1-1; the match to TRBD1 covers 8 bases. Germline CDR1 is LGHDT and CDR2 is YNNKEL (reference sequence). Losses at the gene ends were 3 bases for V and 1 base for J; bases not matched to a gene: 4. This CDR3 is 15 amino acids long. This CDR3 reads CASSQRGQGNTEAFF. CDR3 bases: TGTGCCAGCAGCCAGAGAGGACAGGGGAACACTGAAGCTTTCTTT.

The chain is built from TRBV20-1 and TRBJ2-5; TRBD2 matches 12 bases. Germline V gene lookup returns CDR1 DFQATT and CDR2 SNEGSKA (reference sequence). V shed 6 bases, J shed 0 bases, and the junction held 11 bases outside the gene matches. There are 17 residues in the CDR3. The CDR3, as DNA: TGCAGTGCCGCACTAGCGGGAGGCACTCGTTACCAAGAGACCCAGTACTTC. This codes for CSAALAGGTRYQETQYF.

The gene calls are TRBV9 and TRBJ2-5, with D possibly being TRBD1 (6 bases). The length of the CDR3 is 15 residues. CDR1 and CDR2 (germline): SGDLS, YYNGEE. Trimming pared 4 bases from V and 5 bases from J, leaving 18 bases between. The CDR3 is CASSLAQGSWETQYF. Here the CDR3 DNA reads TGTGCCAGCAGCCTCGCACAGGGAAGTTGGGAGACCCAGTACTTC.

V is TRBV2 and J is TRBJ2-1, with 11 bases fitting TRBD2. V gave up 7 bases and J gave up 5 bases; unmatched junction bases: 7. The CDR3 contains 15 residues. Germline V gene lookup returns CDR1 SNHLY and CDR2 FYNNEI. This CDR3 reads CASNPSGRINNEQFF. CDR3 nucleotide sequence: TGTGCCAGCAACCCTAGCGGGAGGATCAACAATGAGCAGTTCTTC. Complete variable domain (other parts from reference TRBV2 and TRBJ2-1): EPEVTQTPSHQVTQMGQEVILRCVPISNHLYFYWYRQILGQKVEFLVSFYNNEISEKSEIFDDQFSVERPDGSNFTLKIRSTKLEDSAMYFCASNPSGRINNEQFFGPGTRLTVL.

This clonotype was observed at least ten times. The rearrangement uses TRBV6-6 and TRBJ1-5, with 7 bases matching TRBD1. This CDR3 region has 15 residues. V was clipped by 5 bases and J by 4 bases; unmatched bases: 8. The germline V gene encodes CDR1 MNHNY and CDR2 SVGAGI (reference sequence). Here the CDR3 reads CASSPDGQVNQPQHF. The CDR3 coding sequence is TGTGCCAGCAGTCCGGACGGACAGGTTAATCAGCCCCAGCATTTT.

Ten or more counts support this clonotype. The chain employs TRBV6-2 or TRBV6-3 and TRBJ2-1; the D is unclear. V shed 4 bases and J shed 0 bases, with 4 bases lying between them. CDR3 length: 13 residues. Germline V gene sequence: CDR1 MNHEY, CDR2 SVGEGT. The CDR3 bases are TGTGCCAGCAGTTCCAGCTCCTACAATGAGCAGTTCTTC. This codes for CASSSSSYNEQFF.

The table lists this clonotype with many counts. CDR3 in amino acids: CASSFSPQGQGNEQFF. The CDR3 DNA sequence: TGTGCCAGCAGCTTCTCCCCGCAGGGACAGGGCAATGAGCAGTTCTTC. The V and J genes are TRBV11-2 and TRBJ2-1; TRBD1 matches at 9 bases. V dropped 3 bases and J dropped 6; count of bases not matched to a gene: 9. CDR1 is SGHAT and CDR2 is FQNNGV in the germline V gene. The length of the CDR3 is 16 residues.

This chain connects TRBV30 to TRBJ1-2, with D possibly being TRBD1 (6 bases). Germline loops: CDR1 GTSNPN, CDR2 SVGIG (reference sequence). The V gene lost 2 bases and the J gene lost 2 bases, with 12 bases spanning the gap. CDR3 length: 14 amino acids. The CDR3, as DNA: TGTGCCTGGAGTACAGGGACGGTGAACTATGGCTACACCTTC. Translated, it gives CAWSTGTVNYGYTF. Using reference TRBV30 and TRBJ1-2 for the parts outside the CDR3, the full variable domain is SQTIHQWPATLVQPVGSPLSLECTVEGTSNPNLYWYRQAAGRGLQLLFYSVGIGQISSEVPQNLSASRPQDRQFILSSKKLLLSDSGFYLCAWSTGTVNYGYTFGSGTRLTVV.

This clonotype has at least ten counts. This chain connects TRBV7-2 to TRBJ1-2, with a possible D match to TRBD1 (5 bases). Germline V gives CDR1 SGHTA, CDR2 FQGNSA. This CDR3 spans 12 amino acids. The germline V and J ends were trimmed by 4 bases and 5 bases, with 8 bases remaining between them. The CDR3 coding sequence is TGTGCCAGCAGCTCAGACAGATATGGCTACACCTTC. Its protein product is CASSSDRYGYTF.

This clonotype was seen repeatedly, ten times or more. V gene TRBV7-8 combines with J gene TRBJ2-2; 12 nucleotides agree with TRBD2. The length of the CDR3 is 18 residues. Trimming at V came to 4 bases and at J to 7 bases, leaving 13 bases not matched to a gene. The germline V gene has CDR1 SGHVS and CDR2 FQNEAQ. The CDR3 nucleotides read TGTGCCAGCAGCTCCCCTCGGGAGGGACTAGCGGGTTACGGGGAGCTGTTTTTT. Translated: CASSSPREGLAGYGELFF.

This clonotype appeared many times. This chain uses TRBV20-1 with TRBJ2-7, with TRBD2 identical over 10 bases. Per germline, CDR1 DFQATT and CDR2 SNEGSKA (reference sequence). The CDR3 contains 15 residues. J gave up 3 bases and V 6 bases, and 11 bases lay outside the gene matches. In nucleotides, the CDR3 is TGCAGTGCCTATTCAGCGGGAGGGGCCAGCTACGAGCAGTACTTC. It yields the protein CSAYSAGGASYEQYF.

This clonotype appeared a few times. The chain employs TRBV7-2 and TRBJ1-1; 9 nucleotides agree with TRBD1. The V gene's germline CDR1 is SGHTA and CDR2 FQGNSA. The CDR3 runs 16 residues. V lost 0 bases, J lost 5 bases, and 7 bases stayed unmatched. The CDR3 DNA follows: TGTGCCAGCAGCTTAGCTCCCGGGACAGGGAAGACTGAAGCTTTCTTT. Protein: CASSLAPGTGKTEAFF.

This chain connects TRBV7-8 to TRBJ2-4; D is ambiguous. The CDR3 has 18 amino acids. Trimming removed 5 bases from V and 0 bases from J, with 20 bases in between. In germline, CDR1 is SGHVS, CDR2 FQNEAQ. The CDR3 region is CASSHWKMAEIAKNIQYF. The CDR3 DNA sequence: TGTGCCAGCAGCCATTGGAAAATGGCAGAGATAGCCAAAAACATTCAGTACTTC.

This clonotype was counted ten times or more. The genes are TRBV2 and TRBJ2-3; no firm D call. Germline CDR1 reads SNHLY; CDR2 reads FYNNEI. The V and J ends lost 6 bases and 2 bases respectively, with 6 bases between them. There are 12 residues in the CDR3. CDR3 sequence reads: CASRVYTDTQYF. CDR3 nucleotide sequence: TGTGCCAGCAGGGTTTACACAGATACGCAGTATTTT. Complete variable domain (other parts from reference TRBV2 and TRBJ2-3): EPEVTQTPSHQVTQMGQEVILRCVPISNHLYFYWYRQILGQKVEFLVSFYNNEISEKSEIFDDQFSVERPDGSNFTLKIRSTKLEDSAMYFCASRVYTDTQYFGPGTRLTVL.

The chain couples TRBV20-1 to TRBJ2-5; possibly TRBD2 for D (6 bases). CDR1 is DFQATT, CDR2 SNEGSKA, per germline (reference sequence). V was pared by 3 bases and J by 7 bases, with 12 bases between. The CDR3 has 12 amino acids. The CDR3 loop is CSARWQGGTQYF. Here the CDR3 DNA reads TGCAGTGCTAGGTGGCAGGGAGGGACCCAGTACTTC.

This clonotype showed up many times. The V and J genes are TRBV6-2 or TRBV6-3 and TRBJ2-1, with TRBD2 matching over 7 bases. The CDR3 is 16 residues long. Germline V CDR1 and CDR2: MNHEY, SVGEGT. The V segment lost 7 bases and the J segment 2 bases; nucleotides outside the gene matches: 11. The chain's CDR3 is CASKKREGQAYNEQFF. The DNA for the CDR3 is TGTGCCAGCAAAAAGAGGGAGGGTCAGGCCTACAATGAGCAGTTCTTC.

There are a few counts of this clonotype. This rearrangement joins TRBV6-2 or TRBV6-3 to TRBJ2-4; the D gene could be TRBD1 or TRBD2 (6 bases each). Trimming stripped 5 bases from V and 0 bases from J, with 11 bases between. In germline, CDR1 is MNHEY, CDR2 SVGEGT. The CDR3 contains 15 residues. The CDR3 DNA is TGTGCCAGCAGTGGGGGGCTGCGAGCCAAAAACATTCAGTACTTC. Translation gives CASSGGLRAKNIQYF.

This clonotype occurred many times. This rearrangement joins TRBV3-1 to TRBJ1-2; D is perhaps TRBD1 (5 bases). Germline values: CDR1 LGHDT, CDR2 YNNKEL (reference sequence). This CDR3 is built from 17 residues. V was pared by 0 bases and J by 2 bases, with 16 bases between. The CDR3 reads CASSQEGPRGKNYGYTF. CDR3 nucleotide sequence: TGTGCCAGCAGCCAAGAGGGGCCACGAGGGAAAAACTATGGCTACACCTTC.

The chain employs TRBV4-1 and TRBJ2-7; 9 bases fit TRBD2. Germline CDR1 is MGHRA and CDR2 is YSYEKL. After removal of 4 bases from V and 5 bases from J, the junction contained 15 bases not matched to a gene. CDR3 size: 17 residues. CDR3 DNA sequence: TGCGCCAGCAGCCCCTGGACTAGCGCCCCGAGGGTCCACGAGCAGTACTTC. Protein product: CASSPWTSAPRVHEQYF.

The J gene is TRBJ2-7, the V gene TRBV29-1, with D unresolved. V lost 4 bases and J 5 bases, leaving 6 bases between the germline ends. The CDR3 has 10 amino acids. Germline V CDR1 and CDR2: SQVTM, ANQGSEA. CDR3: CSVGLHEQYF. The DNA for the CDR3 is TGCAGCGTTGGTCTCCACGAGCAGTACTTC.

This clonotype is classed as large. The chain has TRBV9 and TRBJ2-4, with TRBD2 matching over 10 bases. CDR1 is SGDLS, CDR2 YYNGEE, per germline. With 0 bases clipped from V and 8 bases from J, the junction kept 8 bases outside the gene matches. This CDR3 comprises 16 residues. This CDR3 is CASSVGLASGGDIQYF. The CDR3 DNA reads TGTGCCAGCAGCGTAGGATTGGCTAGCGGGGGAGACATTCAGTACTTC. The full variable domain, completed using reference TRBV9 and TRBJ2-4, is DSGVTQTPKHLITATGQRVTLRCSPRSGDLSVYWYQQSLDQGLQFLIQYYNGEERAKGNILERFSAQQFPDLHSELNLSSLELGDSALYFCASSVGLASGGDIQYFGAGTRLSVL.

This clonotype turned up a few times. V is TRBV27 and J is TRBJ1-1, with D possibly being TRBD1 (5 bases). Germline V gene data show CDR1 as MNHEY and CDR2 as SMNVEV (reference sequence). CDR3 length: 16 amino acids. V lost 5 bases and J lost 3, with 19 bases in between. The CDR3 sequence: CASSPAGGRGHTEAFF. In DNA form, the CDR3 reads TGTGCCAGCAGTCCCGCAGGAGGAAGGGGACACACTGAAGCTTTCTTT.